These 11 T cell receptor beta chains were all obtained from the same sample, sequenced in a study of cytomegalovirus exposure and HLA in healthy donors. Primers: 60 Vbeta forward and 13 Jbeta reverse. Only in-frame clones appear in the TCRdb table, and some are missing; sequencing was by immunoSEQ multiplex PCR. The sample lists under 250,000 clones; approximately 80% were seen once. Sequencing input: PBMCs. These receptors were obtained from a woman aged 25 to 39 in good health and CMV-seronegative.

The chain combines TRBV7-9 with TRBJ2-7; TRBD1 agrees at 12 bases. With 4 bases clipped from V and 7 bases from J, the junction kept 8 bases outside the gene matches. Germline CDR1 SEHNR, CDR2 FQNEAQ (reference sequence). CDR3 length: 15 residues. For the CDR3, the DNA is TGTGCCAGCAGCTCCAGGGGACAGGGGGCGGGGGAGCAGTACTTC. It codes for CASSSRGQGAGEQYF.

The chain employs TRBV30 and TRBJ1-2, with 7 bases fitting TRBD1. Trimming at V came to 3 bases and at J to 5 bases, leaving 6 bases not matched to a gene. CDR3 length: 13 amino acids. CDR1 GTSNPN and CDR2 SVGIG come from the germline V gene (reference sequence). CDR3 sequence reads: CAWRGQERYGYTF. CDR3 bases: TGTGCCTGGAGAGGACAGGAGCGGTATGGCTACACCTTC.

The rearrangement joins TRBV9 to TRBJ1-1, with D unclear. CDR3 length equals 12 residues. Per germline, CDR1 SGDLS and CDR2 YYNGEE. V lost 0 bases and J 7 bases, leaving 7 bases between the germline ends. The CDR3 coding sequence is TGTGCCAGCAGCGTAGTCAGCGGTGAAGCTTTCTTT. Its translation is CASSVVSGEAFF.

The chain combines TRBV4-1 with TRBJ2-1, with a tentative D call TRBD2 (6 bases). Per germline, CDR1 MGHRA and CDR2 YSYEKL. V dropped 0 bases and J dropped 12 bases, with 18 bases sitting between them. CDR3 length equals 15 residues. CDR3 bases: TGCGCCAGCAGCCAAGACCTAGACGGTCTCGGGGGGCAGTTCTTC. It specifies CASSQDLDGLGGQFF.

In this sample, this clone turned up once. This chain links TRBV29-1 with TRBJ2-2; 15 nucleotides match TRBD2. The trim removed 6 bases at V and 7 bases at J, leaving 9 bases unmatched. This CDR3 has 16 residues. Germline-derived CDR1 and CDR2 are SQVTM and ANQGSEA. CDR3 protein: CSVPGTSGRSFGELFF. Here the CDR3 DNA reads TGCAGCGTGCCCGGGACTAGCGGGAGGTCGTTCGGGGAGCTGTTTTTT.

V is TRBV6-5 and J is TRBJ1-1; TRBD1 matches at 7 bases. Trimming took 2 bases from V and 4 from J; bases not matched to a gene: 1. In germline, CDR1 is MNHEY, CDR2 SVGAGI. The CDR3 has 13 amino acids. CDR3 amino acids: CASSYPGGTEAFF. In nucleotides, the CDR3 is TGTGCCAGCAGTTACCCAGGGGGCACTGAAGCTTTCTTT.

A word on this clone: An end of the junction differs from the germline gene, which may be a read error. The V gene is TRBV7-9, the J gene TRBJ1-4; weak D call: TRBD1 (6 bases). This CDR3 spans 12 amino acids. Germline V CDR1 and CDR2: SEHNR, FQNEAQ (reference sequence). Here the CDR3 reads CSSSRTAEKLFF. The DNA of the CDR3 is TGTTCCAGCAGCCGGACAGCTGAAAAACTGTTTTTT.

The chain links TRBV18 to TRBJ1-4, with 7 bases fitting TRBD1. The CDR3 runs to 15 residues. Germline values: CDR1 KGHSH, CDR2 LQKENI. V shed 4 bases, J shed 7 bases, and the junction held 9 bases outside the gene matches. The CDR3 bases are TGTGCCAGCTCACGTCGACAGGGAGGAGGTGAAAAACTGTTTTTT. As protein: CASSRRQGGGEKLFF. The full variable domain, rest sourced from reference TRBV18 and TRBJ1-4, is NAGVMQNPRHLVRRRGQEARLRCSPMKGHSHVYWYRQLPEEGLKFMVYLQKENIIDESGMPKERFSAEFPKEGPSILRIQQVVRGDSAAYFCASSRRQGGGEKLFFGSGTQLSVL.

V and J are TRBV11-3 and TRBJ2-1; 13 bases are shared with TRBD2. Germline V gene lookup returns CDR1 SGHNT and CDR2 YENEEA. V shed 4 bases, J shed 7 bases, and the junction held 7 bases outside the gene matches. The CDR3 spans 16 residues. The CDR3 DNA reads TGTGCCAGCAGCTCCTTGACTAGCGGGGGGTTAAATGAGCAGTTCTTC. Amino acids: CASSSLTSGGLNEQFF.

The rearrangement uses TRBV5-6 and TRBJ2-7, with 11 bases identical to TRBD1. The V segment lost 5 bases and the J segment 4 bases; nucleotides outside the gene matches: 2. The CDR3 loop spans 13 amino acids. Looked up from germline, CDR1 is SGHDT and CDR2 is YYEEEE. Here the CDR3 DNA reads TGTGCCAGCAGTTGGGACAGGGGGTACGAGCAGTACTTC. Protein: CASSWDRGYEQYF.

In nucleotides, the CDR3 is TGTGCCAGCAGTTCGGGACAAACCTCCTACGAGCAGTACTTC. Translation: CASSSGQTSYEQYF. The chain employs TRBV6-5 and TRBJ2-7; a possible D gene is TRBD1 (6 bases). Trimming took 4 bases from V and 0 from J, leaving 10 bases between them. CDR1 and CDR2 (germline): MNHEY, SVGAGI. This CDR3 is built from 14 residues.